This T cell receptor (beta chain) was sequenced during a study of monozygotic twins with inflammatory bowel disease. Blood was drawn once per donor, and each sample measured 2 to 3 ml. TCRdb re-called the 5' RACE reads and shows each CDR3 protein once, DNA omitted. The sample yields hundreds of thousands of distinct CDR3 sequences, of which the top ten take up 2.4%. The CDR3 is made up of 15 amino acids. Germline lookup yields CDR1 SGHNT and CDR2 YYREEE (reference sequence). Sequenced: blood. J is TRBJ2-2 and V is TRBV5-4; no DNA is available, so the TRBD1 call from TCRdb remains unchecked. The sequence derives from a human donor with ulcerative colitis or Crohn's disease, or a healthy co-twin of an affected twin (not recorded which). The CDR3 region is CASRQGQKNTGELFF. Based on the CDR3 plus reference TRBV5-4 and TRBJ2-2, the full variable domain is ETGVTQSPTHLIKTRGQQVTLRCSSQSGHNTVSWYQQALGQGPQFIFQYYREEENGRGNFPPRFSGLQFPNYSSELNVNALELDDSALYLCASRQGQKNTGELFFGEGSRLTVL.